These 5 T cell receptor beta chains came from one sample sequenced in a study of T cell repertoires in cytomegalovirus infection. From the reads, TCRdb called clonotypes with MiXCR, one entry per CDR3 protein. The sample holds around 450,000 distinct CDR3 sequences, approximately 32% seen once. The material sequenced was PBMCs. The receptor source for this set is a human donor in good health (CMV status not recorded). Some clones in this sample may be carry-over from other donors' samples.

The chain combines TRBV10-2 with TRBJ1-1; the D gene is possibly TRBD1 (6 bases). The V end lost 2 bases, the J end lost 6 bases, and 13 bases lay between the germline ends. The CDR3 runs 14 residues. Germline V gene lookup returns CDR1 WSHSY and CDR2 SAAADI. CDR3 loop: CASSEGRGISEAFF. CDR3 sequence (DNA): TGCGCCAGCAGTGAGGGCAGGGGTATTTCTGAAGCTTTCTTT.

This clonotype has just a few counts. The V gene is TRBV12-3 or TRBV12-4, the J gene TRBJ1-6; D uncertain. The CDR3 runs to 13 residues. V was clipped by 5 bases and J by 10 bases, with 12 bases between them. In DNA form, the CDR3 reads TGTGCCAGCAGTCCCCAAGGTCGCTCACCCCTCCACTTT. Encoded protein: CASSPQGRSPLHF.

This clonotype has just one count. The chain is built from TRBV7-9 and TRBJ1-5; 8 bases map to TRBD1. The germline CDR1 and CDR2 sequences are SEHNR and FQNEAQ (reference sequence). After removal of 5 bases from V and 6 bases from J, the junction contained 15 bases not matched to a gene. The length of the CDR3 is 17 residues. CDR3 protein: CASSTRGRENVSQPQHF. DNA for the CDR3: TGTGCCAGCAGCACCAGGGGGCGCGAGAATGTTAGTCAGCCCCAGCATTTT.

This clonotype came up a few times. The chain carries TRBV6-2 or TRBV6-3 and TRBJ2-7, with TRBD2 identical over 7 bases. The germline V gene encodes CDR1 MNHEY and CDR2 SVGEGT. The CDR3 is 13 amino acids. The V and J ends lost 8 bases and 4 bases, in that order; junction bases with no gene match: 8. In nucleotides, the CDR3 is TGTGCCAGCGCCAAAGCGGGGATGTACGAGCAGTACTTC. Translation: CASAKAGMYEQYF.

The sample holds many counts of this clonotype. V and J are TRBV7-2 and TRBJ1-4, with D maybe TRBD1 (6 bases). Germline assignment: CDR1 SGHTA and CDR2 FQGNSA. CDR3 length: 13 residues. The V end lost 3 bases, the J end lost 7 bases, and 9 bases lay between the germline ends. CDR3 protein: CASSFGQLEKLFF. In nucleotides, the CDR3 is TGTGCCAGCAGCTTTGGACAGCTTGAAAAACTGTTTTTT.